These T cell receptor beta chains were read from a single sample in a study of blood T cell repertoires in COVID-19. TCRdb keeps only in-frame clones here, not all; method: immunoSEQ multiplex PCR. The sample lists approximately 200,000 clones, around 86% occurring once. What was sequenced was PBMCs or T cells enriched from blood (not recorded which). The receptor set was obtained from a woman in her 30s who had recovered from COVID-19. The CDR3 runs from the conserved cysteine through the conserved F or W. A D gene is named only where the DNA matches it firmly. The size of a clone is reported for some rows only, either as once, few or many, or as a class for expanded clones.

TRBJ1-2,-,-,TRBV5-6,TGTGCCAGCAGCTTTGTAGGGGCGCGGAACTATGGCTACACCTTC,CASSFVGARNYGYTF
TRBJ1-2,-,-,TRBV6-5,TGTGCCAGCCTGCTCTGGGGCACATATGGCTACACCTTC,CASLLWGTYGYTF
TRBJ2-2,TRBD2,-,TRBV5-1,TGCGCCAGCAACCTCAAAGCGGGGAAGAACACCGGGGAGCTGTTTTTT,CASNLKAGKNTGELFF
TRBJ2-3,-,-,TRBV6-5,TGTGCCAGCAGTTACTGCCCGACAGGCTGCACAGATACGCAGTATTTT,CASSYCPTGCTDTQYF
TRBJ1-3,-,-,TRBV5-1,TGCGCCAGCAGCTCGGCCGGCAGGCCAGACACCATATATTTT,CASSSAGRPDTIYF
TRBJ1-3,-,-,TRBV29-1,TGCAGCGTTGGGATCCAGGGAGGAGGTGTAAACACCATATATTTT,CSVGIQGGGVNTIYF
TRBJ1-1,-,-,TRBV2,TGTGCCAGCCAGGCGGGGGAGAACACTGAAGCTTTCTTT,CASQAGENTEAFF
TRBJ2-1,TRBD2,-,TRBV27,TGTGCCAGCAGTTTACTAGCGGGGTACAATGAGCAGTTCTTC,CASSLLAGYNEQFF
TRBJ2-3,TRBD2,-,TRBV29-1,TGCAGCGTTAGGACTAGCGGGAGTGGGTGGACAGATACGCAGTATTTT,CSVRTSGSGWTDTQYF
TRBJ2-6,-,-,TRBV4-1,TGCGCCAGCAGCTTCGGAGGGCGGAAACAGAGGACCTCTGGGGCCAACGTCCTGACTTTC,CASSFGGRKQRTSGANVLTF
TRBJ2-1,-,-,TRBV29-1,TGCAGTTCTTCCGGGAGCTCCTTCTATGAGCAGTTCTTC,CSSSGSSFYEQFF
TRBJ2-1,-,-,TRBV5-4,TGTGCCAGCAGCAGCACAGGGTTGGGTAATGAGCAGTTCTTC,CASSSTGLGNEQFF
TRBJ2-2,-,-,TRBV14,TGTGCCAGACCCCCGGACAGAGCCACCGGGGAGCTGTTTTTT,CARPPDRATGELFF
TRBJ1-2,TRBD1,-,TRBV28,TGTGCCAGCGGCTCACAGGGGGCTGATAACTATGGCTACACCTTC,CASGSQGADNYGYTF
TRBJ2-5,-,-,TRBV27,TGTGCCAGCAGTCCCCAGGAAGAGACCCAGTACTTC,CASSPQEETQYF
TRBJ1-2,-,-,TRBV30,TGTGCCTGGAGGGGTCCGGGAATCTATGGCTACACCTTC,CAWRGPGIYGYTF
TRBJ1-5,-,-,TRBV15,TGTGCCACCAGCAGAGTTGGGACTGAGCCCACGAGCAATCAGCCCCAGCATTTT,CATSRVGTEPTSNQPQHF
TRBJ1-4,TRBD1,-,TRBV5-1,TGCGCCAGCAGCTTGGACACAGGGGTGGGGGAAAAACTGTTTTTT,CASSLDTGVGEKLFF
TRBJ2-1,-,once,TRBV4-2,TGTGCCAGCAGCCAGTACGCCGGGACTGTAAACAATGAGCAGTTCTTC,CASSQYAGTVNNEQFF
TRBJ1-2,TRBD1,-,TRBV7-3,TGTGCCAGCAGCTTAAATCCGGTGGGACAGGGGGACGGCTACACCTTC,CASSLNPVGQGDGYTF
TRBJ2-1,-,-,TRBV6-5,TGTGCCAGCAAGCTTCGCTACAATGAGCAGTTCTTC,CASKLRYNEQFF
TRBJ2-1,TRBD2,-,TRBV10-1,TGCGCCAGCAGTGAGTCGATGGGACTAGCTTCCTACAATGAGCAGTTCTTC,CASSESMGLASYNEQFF
TRBJ1-5,-,-,TRBV21-1,TGTGCCAGCAGCACGGGAAGGAGCTCCAATCAGCCCCAGCATTTT,CASSTGRSSNQPQHF
TRBJ2-7,-,once,TRBV28,TGTGCCAGCAGTTTACTGGACAGCCGACTCTCCTACGAGCAGTACTTC,CASSLLDSRLSYEQYF
TRBJ2-4,TRBD1,-,TRBV10-3,TGTGCCATCAGTGACCGACAGGGAGACATTCAGTACTTC,CAISDRQGDIQYF
TRBJ2-4,-,-,TRBV5-4,TGTGCCAGCTCCCCCACACAGGGCACCAAAAACATTCAGTACTTC,CASSPTQGTKNIQYF
TRBJ2-3,TRBD2,-,TRBV7-9,TGTGCCAGCAGTCAAACTAGCGGGAGGGCGGATACGCAGTATTTT,CASSQTSGRADTQYF
TRBJ2-7,TRBD1,-,TRBV11-2,TGTGCCAGCAGCTTAGGAGTCCCAGGGACAGGCGAGCAGTACTTC,CASSLGVPGTGEQYF
TRBJ2-7,TRBD2,-,TRBV18,TGTGCCAGCTCCGCGCAGTCGACGGGACTAGTCGGCGGTGGCGAGCAGTACTTC,CASSAQSTGLVGGGEQYF
TRBJ2-7,TRBD1,-,TRBV6-5,TGTGCCAGCAGACAAACAGGGGGCCGAGGCGAGCAGTACTTC,CASRQTGGRGEQYF
TRBJ2-2,TRBD1,-,TRBV4-1,TGCGCCAGCAGCGGACCGGGACAGGGGGCACTAGCCGGGGAGCTGTTTTTT,CASSGPGQGALAGELFF
TRBJ1-1,-,-,TRBV9,TGTGCCAGCAGCGTAGAGGGGCACATGAACACTGAAGCTTTCTTT,CASSVEGHMNTEAFF
TRBJ2-3,TRBD2,-,TRBV19,TGTGCCAGTAGTCCAGGACTAGCGGGTGCCTCTAGCACAGATACGCAGTATTTT,CASSPGLAGASSTDTQYF
TRBJ2-1,-,-,TRBV12-3/TRBV12-4,TGTGCCAGCGTCGGGAGCGCCTACAATGAGCAGTTCTTC,CASVGSAYNEQFF
TRBJ1-3,TRBD1,-,TRBV5-6,TGTGCCAGCAGCGGATGGACAGGGAACTCTGGAAACACCATATATTTT,CASSGWTGNSGNTIYF
TRBJ2-1,TRBD2,-,TRBV5-1,TGCGCCAGCAGCCCGAGGATAACCGGGACTAGCGGGAGAGAAGAGCAGTTCTTC,CASSPRITGTSGREEQFF
TRBJ2-3,TRBD2,once,TRBV10-3,TGTGCCATCAGTGAGTCACGAGCGGGAGATTCGGCAGATACGCAGTATTTT,CAISESRAGDSADTQYF
TRBJ2-5,TRBD1,-,TRBV9,TGTGCCAGCAGCGTAGTAGGGGACAGCCAAGAGACCCAGTACTTC,CASSVVGDSQETQYF
TRBJ1-5,-,few,TRBV5-1,TGCGCCAGCAGCTCTGAAGGACAGATAAATCAGCCCCAGCATTTT,CASSSEGQINQPQHF
TRBJ2-5,-,-,TRBV21-1,TGTGCCAGCAGCAAACAGCCGGGACTAGTCTTGGAGACCCAGTACTTC,CASSKQPGLVLETQYF
TRBJ1-4,TRBD1,-,TRBV5-1,TGCGCCAGCAGCTTGGGTGCAGGGGGCAATGAAAAACTGTTTTTT,CASSLGAGGNEKLFF
TRBJ2-7,TRBD2,-,TRBV11-2,TGTGCCAGCAGCTTCCAGACTAGCGGGCTGTACGAGCAGTACTTC,CASSFQTSGLYEQYF
TRBJ1-4,-,few,TRBV12-2,TGTGCAAGTCGCTTAGGAGGGACACTCGCAACTAATGAAAAACTGTTTTTT,CASRLGGTLATNEKLFF
TRBJ2-7,TRBD2,-,TRBV28,TGTGCCAGCAGTTTAGGGACTATCTACGAGCAGTACTTC,CASSLGTIYEQYF
TRBJ2-7,-,-,TRBV28,TGTGCCAGCAGTTTACGGGGTTGGTACGAGCAGTACTTC,CASSLRGWYEQYF
TRBJ2-1,TRBD2,few,TRBV27,TGTGCCAGCAGTTTCACGACCATTCTAGCGGCTAACTACAATGAGCAGTTCTTC,CASSFTTILAANYNEQFF
TRBJ2-1,TRBD2,once,TRBV6-5,TGTGCCAGCAGTTACCTTAGCGGGAGCTCCTACAATGAGCAGTTCTTC,CASSYLSGSSYNEQFF
TRBJ2-4,TRBD2,-,TRBV7-9,TGTGCCAGCAGCTTGGGGACTAGCGGGAGGGAGGACATTCAGTACTTC,CASSLGTSGREDIQYF
TRBJ2-1,TRBD2,-,TRBV28,TGTGCCAACCAAGCGGGAGGGGGAAATGAGCAGTTCTTC,CANQAGGGNEQFF
TRBJ2-1,-,-,TRBV29-1,TGCAGCGTTGAAGATATGAATGAGCAGTTCTTC,CSVEDMNEQFF
TRBJ2-7,-,few,TRBV11-1,TGTGCCAGCAGCTTAGATGGACAGCCTTCCTACGAGCAGTACTTC,CASSLDGQPSYEQYF